A single sample gave rise to the 14 T cell receptor beta chains below, sequenced in a study of technical replicates of blood from a few donors. Assay: immunoSEQ multiplex PCR; the TCRdb copy retains only in-frame clones and omits some. The top ten clones hold over 2.5% of a sample with 55,000 to 75,000 clones, over 85% of them seen once. Sequencing was done on a sample of PBMCs. The receptors here all came from a human donor in good health. Some clones in this sample may be carry-over from other donors' samples.

The chain combines TRBV7-3 with TRBJ2-2, with D perhaps matching TRBD1 (6 bases). The ends were cut back, 0 bases at V and 3 bases at J, with 11 bases in the middle. CDR1 and CDR2 from the germline V gene are SGHTA and FQGTGA. The CDR3 contains 16 residues. As DNA, the CDR3 is TGTGCCAGCAGCTTAACGGGGACATCTTACACCGGGGAGCTGTTTTTT. It codes for CASSLTGTSYTGELFF.

This clone was recorded once. The rearrangement uses TRBV5-1 and TRBJ2-3; 13 bases fit TRBD2. Germline lookup yields CDR1 SGHRS and CDR2 YFSETQ. Trimming at V came to 4 bases and at J to 6 bases, leaving 8 bases not matched to a gene. The CDR3 sequence is 16 residues long. The CDR3 is CASSLELAGGSDTQYF. In DNA form, the CDR3 reads TGCGCCAGCAGCCTGGAACTAGCGGGAGGGTCGGATACGCAGTATTTT. Full variable domain (missing parts from reference TRBV5-1 and TRBJ2-3): KAGVTQTPRYLIKTRGQQVTLSCSPISGHRSVSWYQQTPGQGLQFLFEYFSETQRNKGNFPGRFSGRQFSNSRSEMNVSTLELGDSALYLCASSLELAGGSDTQYFGPGTRLTVL.

The CDR3 nucleotides are TGTGCCAGCAGCCCAGGGGGAAAGGTTACTGAAGCTTTCTTT. The encoded protein is CASSPGGKVTEAFF. This chain uses TRBV27 with TRBJ1-1, with 7 bases that match TRBD1. The CDR3 covers 14 residues. J gave up 5 bases and V 6 bases, and 9 bases lay outside the gene matches. Germline loops: CDR1 MNHEY, CDR2 SMNVEV (reference sequence).

The CDR3 here is CASSFSGGAYNEQFF. CDR3 nucleotides: TGTGCCAGCAGCTTTAGCGGGGGGGCATACAATGAGCAGTTCTTC. The chain carries TRBV7-9 and TRBJ2-1; 11 nucleotides agree with TRBD2. Germline V CDR1 and CDR2: SEHNR, FQNEAQ (reference sequence). The CDR3 is 15 residues long. The trim removed 3 bases at V and 4 bases at J, leaving 2 bases unmatched.

The CDR3 loop reads CASSSALAGGNEQFF. The CDR3 DNA sequence: TGCGCCAGCAGCTCTGCCCTAGCGGGGGGCAATGAGCAGTTCTTC. This sequence joins TRBV5-1 and TRBJ2-1, with 11 bases lining up with TRBD2. Trimming at V came to 3 bases and at J to 6 bases, leaving 5 bases not matched to a gene. Germline CDR1 and CDR2: SGHRS and YFSETQ. This CDR3 has 15 residues.

The V gene is TRBV7-2, the J gene TRBJ2-7, with D perhaps TRBD2 (5 bases). Trimming shortened V by 5 bases and J by 1 base, and 15 bases separated the two germline ends. CDR1 SGHTA and CDR2 FQGNSA come from the germline V gene. This CDR3 has 15 amino acids. The CDR3 DNA reads as TGTGCCAGCAGCCGGACTGTACCGGGGTCCTACGAGCAGTACTTC. Protein: CASSRTVPGSYEQYF.

The J gene is TRBJ2-2, the V gene TRBV11-2; 7 nucleotides line up with TRBD2. The CDR3 is made up of 15 amino acids. The germline CDR1 and CDR2 sequences are SGHAT and FQNNGV. Unmatched junction bases numbered 5, after V lost 5 bases and J lost 2 bases. The CDR3 nucleotides read TGTGCCAGCAGCACCGGGACTATCAACACCGGGGAGCTGTTTTTT. The encoded protein is CASSTGTINTGELFF.

The rearrangement joins TRBV4-2 to TRBJ2-3; 8 bases align to TRBD2. This CDR3 region has 16 residues. Germline trimming cut 6 bases from V and 4 bases from J; bases unmatched to any gene: 12. Germline V gene data show CDR1 as LGHNA and CDR2 as YNFKEQ. This chain's CDR3 is CASSQGSGSGADTQYF. The CDR3 nucleotides are TGTGCCAGCAGTCAGGGGAGCGGGAGTGGCGCAGATACGCAGTATTTT.

The V and J genes are TRBV2 and TRBJ1-4; tentative D call: TRBD1 (5 bases). CDR1 and CDR2 from the germline V gene are SNHLY and FYNNEI. The V gene lost 6 bases and the J gene lost 8 bases, with 22 bases spanning the gap. The CDR3 runs to 16 residues. CDR3 in DNA: TGTGCCAGCAGCCCCCTAGGTTTGAGGGGAGGCGAAAAACTGTTTTTT. It codes for CASSPLGLRGGEKLFF.

The genes are TRBV6-6 and TRBJ1-2, with 8 bases lining up with TRBD1. Looked up from germline, CDR1 is MNHNY and CDR2 is SVGAGI (reference sequence). This CDR3 contains 14 residues. V lost 4 bases and J lost 4; bases outside the gene matches: 5. The CDR3 is CASSSTGGSYGYTF. The DNA for the CDR3 is TGTGCCAGCAGTTCAACAGGGGGGTCCTATGGCTACACCTTC.

The chain uses TRBV27 and TRBJ2-7; D might be TRBD2 (7 bases). CDR1 and CDR2 (germline): MNHEY, SMNVEV (reference sequence). Trimming pared 3 bases from V and 6 bases from J, leaving 9 bases between. This CDR3 spans 12 amino acids. DNA of the CDR3: TGTGCCAGCAGTTTTAGGGGGGGCGAGCAGTACTTC. Translation: CASSFRGGEQYF.

This chain connects TRBV7-2 to TRBJ2-2; 7 bases fit TRBD1. V lost 7 bases, J lost 1 base, and 9 bases stayed unmatched. The germline CDR1 and CDR2 sequences are SGHTA and FQGNSA. This CDR3 is 16 amino acids long. The CDR3 protein is CASTDDRALNTGELFF. CDR3 DNA sequence: TGTGCCAGCACCGACGACAGGGCCTTGAACACCGGGGAGCTGTTTTTT.

V usage is TRBV29-1 and J usage is TRBJ2-3; no reliable D call. This CDR3 contains 12 residues. Trimming pared 6 bases from V and 1 base from J, leaving 8 bases between. Germline loops: CDR1 SQVTM, CDR2 ANQGSEA. DNA of the CDR3: TGCAGCGTCAGTCGGGGCACAGATACGCAGTATTTT. Amino acids: CSVSRGTDTQYF.

The chain couples TRBV9 to TRBJ2-5; 12 bases map to TRBD2. The trim removed 4 bases at V and 2 bases at J, leaving 6 bases unmatched. The CDR3 loop spans 16 amino acids. Germline V gene data show CDR1 as SGDLS and CDR2 as YYNGEE. The CDR3 region is CASSKTSGGPQETQYF. The DNA for the CDR3 is TGTGCCAGCAGCAAAACTAGCGGGGGGCCACAAGAGACCCAGTACTTC.